The 30 T cell receptor beta chains presented below share a single source sample, sequenced in a study of T cells in Graves' hyperthyroidism and ophthalmopathy. There were TCR beta CDR3 regions amplified from RNA transcripts. Primed by the HTBI set, a first-round RT-PCR was run on the TCR CDR3. One entry per CDR3 protein, called by TCRdb with MiXCR from the multiplex PCR reads. The sample lists some 560,000 distinct CDR3 sequences; 14% were seen once. Sample: blood. Receptor source: a middle-aged woman with Graves' hyperthyroidism.

This clonotype was seen a handful of times. The CDR3 nucleotides read TGTGCCAGCACTCAGGGATTGGATAATTCACCCCTCCACTTT. This gives the protein CASTQGLDNSPLHF. V is TRBV28 and J is TRBJ1-6, with D possibly TRBD1 on 5 matching bases. The CDR3 runs to 14 residues. Trimming cost V 7 bases and J 5 bases, with 12 bases left between them. In germline, CDR1 is MDHEN, CDR2 SYDVKM.

The chain has TRBV27 and TRBJ1-1; a possible D gene is TRBD1 (5 bases). V was shortened by 3 bases and J by 5 bases, with 10 bases between the two germline ends. Per the germline V gene, CDR1 is MNHEY and CDR2 is SMNVEV (reference sequence). The CDR3 runs 13 residues. CDR3 amino acids: CASSFPGRTEAFF. CDR3 sequence (DNA): TGTGCCAGCAGTTTCCCAGGGCGGACTGAAGCTTTCTTT.

In this sample, this clonotype turned up many times. V gene TRBV12-3 or TRBV12-4 combines with J gene TRBJ2-7, with TRBD2 identical over 12 bases. The trim removed 6 bases at V and 5 bases at J, leaving 5 bases unmatched. CDR3 length equals 14 residues. CDR3 sequence: CASSLGLAGHEQYF. DNA for the CDR3: TGTGCCAGCAGCCTAGGACTAGCGGGGCACGAGCAGTACTTC.

This clonotype was observed a handful of times. The chain has TRBV10-3 and TRBJ1-3; 9 bases align to TRBD1. The ends lost 2 bases at V and 4 bases at J; junction bases unmatched: 3. The CDR3 contains 15 residues. Germline V lookup: CDR1 ENHRY, CDR2 SYGVKD. In nucleotides, the CDR3 is TGTGCCATCAGTGAGAGGACAGGGGCCGGAAACACCATATATTTT. Amino acids: CAISERTGAGNTIYF.

The chain couples TRBV7-9 to TRBJ2-1, with D perhaps TRBD1 (5 bases). Germline lookup yields CDR1 SEHNR and CDR2 FQNEAQ (reference sequence). V was clipped by 3 bases and J by 10 bases, with 7 bases between them. The length of the CDR3 is 11 residues. The CDR3 sequence is CASSLQGEQFF. Written as DNA, the CDR3 is TGTGCCAGCAGCTTGCAGGGCGAGCAGTTCTTC.

The table lists this clonotype with a few counts. V and J are TRBV11-3 and TRBJ2-1; 8 positions agree with TRBD2. The CDR3 covers 13 residues. In germline, CDR1 is SGHNT, CDR2 YENEEA. J lost 6 bases, V lost 4 bases, and 2 bases had no gene match. The CDR3 sequence is CASSSAGGNEQFF. CDR3 nucleotides: TGTGCCAGCAGCTCGGCGGGAGGCAATGAGCAGTTCTTC.

There are a few counts of this clonotype. V usage is TRBV28 and J usage is TRBJ2-2; 9 nucleotides match TRBD1. This CDR3 is built from 14 residues. The V gene's germline CDR1 is MDHEN and CDR2 SYDVKM. The V and J ends lost 6 bases and 5 bases, in that order; junction bases with no gene match: 4. Here the CDR3 DNA reads TGTGCCAGCAGAGAACAGGGGGCAACCGGGGAGCTGTTTTTT. Encoded protein: CASREQGATGELFF.

The gene calls are TRBV7-8 and TRBJ2-5, with no clear D. This CDR3 has 13 residues. The germline gives CDR1 SGHVS, CDR2 FQNEAQ. The ends were cut back, 2 bases at V and 5 bases at J, with 9 bases in the middle. CDR3 coding DNA: TGTGCCAGCAGCTTATTTACCAGGGAGACCCAGTACTTC. Translation: CASSLFTRETQYF. The full variable domain, in which reference TRBV7-8 and TRBJ2-5 provide the parts outside the CDR3, is GAGVSQSPRYKVAKRGQDVALRCDPISGHVSLFWYQQALGQGPEFLTYFQNEAQLDKSGLPSDRFFAERPEGSVSTLKIQRTQQEDSAVYLCASSLFTRETQYFGPGTRLLVL.

The chain recombines TRBV24-1 with TRBJ2-6; D unclear. Trimming left V 2 bases short and J 0 bases short, with 10 bases between. The CDR3 is 17 amino acids. Germline assignment: CDR1 KGHDR and CDR2 SFDVKD. The CDR3 is CATSDSVVLSGANVLTF. The CDR3 DNA reads as TGTGCCACCAGTGATTCCGTAGTCCTCTCTGGGGCCAACGTCCTGACTTTC.

This clonotype was seen at least ten times. J is TRBJ2-5 and V is TRBV7-9; the D gene is possibly TRBD2 (7 bases). The germline V and J ends were trimmed by 5 bases and 2 bases, with 12 bases remaining between them. Per the germline V gene, CDR1 is SEHNR and CDR2 is FQNEAQ (reference sequence). CDR3 size: 14 residues. As DNA, the CDR3 is TGTGCCAGCAGCGACGGGGGGCTTCAAGAGACCCAGTACTTC. It codes for CASSDGGLQETQYF.

This clonotype occurred a few times. This rearrangement joins TRBV12-3 or TRBV12-4 to TRBJ2-6; the D gene is possibly TRBD2 (7 bases). The CDR3 contains 17 residues. With 5 bases removed from V and 3 bases from J, the gap between germline ends came to 17 bases. CDR3 coding DNA: TGTGCCAGCAGTCTGGGGGGGGGGCTTAGTGGGGCCAACGTCCTGACTTTC. This sequence encodes CASSLGGGLSGANVLTF.

The genes are TRBV6-1 and TRBJ1-5; tentative D call: TRBD1 (5 bases). Germline lookup yields CDR1 MNHNS and CDR2 SASEGT. The CDR3 contains 15 residues. V gave up 8 bases and J gave up 0 bases, with 14 bases separating them. CDR3 sequence reads: CASWGGAYSNQPQHF. CDR3 nucleotide sequence: TGTGCCAGCTGGGGGGGAGCCTATAGCAATCAGCCCCAGCATTTT.

This clonotype was observed a handful of times. The chain couples TRBV30 to TRBJ1-1; D ambiguous. Germline V lookup: CDR1 GTSNPN, CDR2 SVGIG (reference sequence). CDR3 length: 14 residues. V was trimmed by 0 bases and J by 7 bases, leaving 15 bases between them. This CDR3 reads CAWSVRPALSEAFF. CDR3 nucleotide sequence: TGTGCCTGGAGTGTACGGCCGGCTTTGAGTGAAGCTTTCTTT.

V is TRBV3-1 and J is TRBJ2-7, with a tentative D call TRBD1 (5 bases). The germline CDR1 and CDR2 sequences are LGHDT and YNNKEL (reference sequence). The V end lost 0 bases, the J end lost 3 bases, and 9 bases lay between the germline ends. The length of the CDR3 is 14 residues. CDR3 bases: TGTGCCAGCAGCCAAGAGGTCCAGGGCTACGAGCAGTACTTC. It encodes CASSQEVQGYEQYF.

At least ten counts were recorded for this clonotype. The V call is TRBV12-5, the J call TRBJ2-5, with D hard to call. The CDR3 loop spans 12 amino acids. V dropped 4 bases and J dropped 12 bases, with 15 bases sitting between them. Germline loops: CDR1 LGHNT, CDR2 FRNRAP. CDR3 sequence: CASGYLGRVEYF. The CDR3 DNA is TGTGCTAGTGGTTACTTGGGTCGGGTGGAGTACTTC.

This clonotype was detected ten times or more. The chain's CDR3 is CASSEQGAIYGYTF. The CDR3 nucleotides are TGTGCCAGCAGCGAACAGGGGGCGATCTATGGCTACACCTTC. The chain uses TRBV2 and TRBJ1-2; 9 positions agree with TRBD1. Germline V gene sequence: CDR1 SNHLY, CDR2 FYNNEI. With 6 bases clipped from V and 4 bases from J, the junction kept 6 bases outside the gene matches. The CDR3 consists of 14 residues.

The chain combines TRBV28 with TRBJ1-5; D may be TRBD1 (6 bases). Germline values: CDR1 MDHEN, CDR2 SYDVKM. The CDR3 has 12 residues. V dropped 8 bases and J dropped 6 bases, with 11 bases sitting between them. The CDR3 loop is CASRGQTQPQHF. CDR3 DNA: TGTGCCAGCCGCGGACAGACTCAGCCCCAGCATTTT.

There are many counts of this clonotype. The V call is TRBV5-1, the J call TRBJ2-3, with no clear D. Per the germline V gene, CDR1 is SGHRS and CDR2 is YFSETQ. The CDR3 covers 15 residues. V was cut by 5 bases and J by 0 bases, with 13 bases left in between. CDR3 DNA: TGCGCCAGCAGTCTTTGGAATCCTAGCACAGATACGCAGTATTTT. It specifies CASSLWNPSTDTQYF.

This clonotype was seen many times. This rearrangement joins TRBV28 to TRBJ2-5; TRBD1 might be the D (5 bases). V lost 6 bases, J lost 2 bases, and 22 bases lay in between. The CDR3 sequence is 17 residues long. The germline gives CDR1 MDHEN, CDR2 SYDVKM. The CDR3 region is CASSSPGQGVYQETQYF. The DNA for the CDR3 is TGTGCCAGCAGCTCCCCTGGGCAGGGTGTTTATCAAGAGACCCAGTACTTC.

The genes are TRBV11-2 and TRBJ1-1; 9 bases align to TRBD1. The V gene end was trimmed by 4 bases and the J gene end by 4 bases; junction bases not matched to a gene: 13. Germline CDR1 is SGHAT and CDR2 is FQNNGV. The CDR3 contains 17 residues. CDR3 bases: TGTGCCAGCAGCTCCAACAGGGGGCGAGGGTTGGGCACTGAAGCTTTCTTT. Its translation is CASSSNRGRGLGTEAFF.

This clonotype was seen repeatedly, ten times or more. This chain joins TRBV27 and TRBJ2-7; no clear D. CDR1 is MNHEY, CDR2 SMNVEV, per germline (reference sequence). V was shortened by 2 bases and J by 3 bases, with 11 bases between the two germline ends. CDR3 size: 14 residues. CDR3 nucleotides: TGTGCCAGCAGTTTAAATTTAGGCCGCTACGAGCAGTACTTC. Translation: CASSLNLGRYEQYF.

The rearrangement links TRBV19 to TRBJ1-3; D gene ambiguous. The CDR3 covers 13 residues. CDR1 is LNHDA and CDR2 is SQIVND in the germline V gene (reference sequence). Trimming pared 6 bases from V and 3 bases from J, leaving 9 bases between. The CDR3 sequence is CASRASGGNTIYF. The CDR3 DNA reads as TGTGCCAGTAGGGCCTCTGGTGGAAACACCATATATTTT. The full variable domain, rest sourced from reference TRBV19 and TRBJ1-3, is DGGITQSPKYLFRKEGQNVTLSCEQNLNHDAMYWYRQDPGQGLRLIYYSQIVNDFQKGDIAEGYSVSREKKESFPLTVTSAQKNPTAFYLCASRASGGNTIYFGEGSWLTVV.

This clonotype was seen a handful of times. This rearrangement joins TRBV3-1 to TRBJ2-7; 10 bases fit TRBD1. Germline lookup yields CDR1 LGHDT and CDR2 YNNKEL (reference sequence). Unmatched junction bases numbered 10, after V lost 5 bases and J lost 6 bases. This CDR3 spans 15 amino acids. CDR3 amino acids: CASSSRTGGGGEQYF. The CDR3 nucleotides are TGTGCCAGCAGCTCTCGGACAGGGGGTGGTGGCGAGCAGTACTTC.

This clonotype occurred many times. The chain is built from TRBV6-5 and TRBJ2-7; 8 bases are a match to TRBD1. This CDR3 contains 16 residues. Per the germline V gene, CDR1 is MNHEY and CDR2 is SVGAGI. V was pared by 2 bases and J by 1 base, with 7 bases of the junction left unmatched. This CDR3 reads CASSYNPGQGSYEQYF. The CDR3 DNA sequence: TGTGCCAGCAGTTACAACCCTGGACAGGGTTCCTACGAGCAGTACTTC.

This clonotype was seen more than once but under ten times. The chain joins TRBV7-2 to TRBJ1-5; D is unclear. Deletions cut 2 bases from V and 4 bases from J, with 6 bases between. Germline lookup yields CDR1 SGHTA and CDR2 FQGNSA. This CDR3 has 13 amino acids. The CDR3 DNA reads as TGTGCCAGCAGCTTAACACAGAATCAGCCCCAGCATTTT. It translates to CASSLTQNQPQHF.

The table lists this clonotype with many counts. This chain connects TRBV6-1 to TRBJ1-1, with D perhaps matching TRBD1 (6 bases). V lost 6 bases to trimming and J lost 0 bases, with 11 bases between them. Germline CDR1 MNHNS, CDR2 SASEGT. The CDR3 runs 14 residues. The CDR3 spells CASRTTGLNTEAFF. Written as DNA, the CDR3 is TGTGCCAGCAGAACGACAGGCCTGAACACTGAAGCTTTCTTT.

This clonotype was observed a few times. The chain combines TRBV10-2 with TRBJ2-1; 9 nucleotides align to TRBD2. CDR1 is WSHSY and CDR2 is SAAADI in the germline V gene. V shed 0 bases, J shed 3 bases, and the junction held 6 bases outside the gene matches. The CDR3 spans 17 residues. CDR3 nucleotide sequence: TGCGCCAGCAGTGAGTCGAAGACTAGCGGCCACTACAATGAGCAGTTCTTC. Amino acid sequence: CASSESKTSGHYNEQFF.

This clonotype was seen many times. This sequence joins TRBV7-3 and TRBJ2-3; tentatively, D is TRBD2 (6 bases). The CDR3 is made up of 16 amino acids. Trimming took off 4 bases at V and 0 bases at J, with 14 bases between the two ends. The germline gives CDR1 SGHTA, CDR2 FQGTGA. For the CDR3, the DNA is TGTGCCAGCAGCTACCAAGGAGGGCCTAGCACAGATACGCAGTATTTT. Translation gives CASSYQGGPSTDTQYF.

This clonotype was counted many times. V and J are TRBV28 and TRBJ2-3; unclear D gene. Trimming left V 5 bases short and J 4 bases short, with 13 bases between. CDR3 size: 14 residues. Germline V CDR1 and CDR2: MDHEN, SYDVKM. The CDR3 spells CASSLWRSADTQYF. In nucleotides, the CDR3 is TGTGCCAGCAGTCTCTGGCGGAGCGCAGATACGCAGTATTTT. The entire variable domain, with the rest obtained from reference TRBV28 and TRBJ2-3, is as follows: DVKVTQSSRYLVKRTGEKVFLECVQDMDHENMFWYRQDPGLGLRLIYFSYDVKMKEKGDIPEGYSVSREKKERFSLILESASTNQTSMYLCASSLWRSADTQYFGPGTRLTVL.

V usage is TRBV2 and J usage is TRBJ2-2, with a tentative D call TRBD2 (6 bases). The CDR3 is 14 amino acids. Trimming shortened V by 7 bases and J by 5 bases, and 14 bases separated the two germline ends. Germline loops: CDR1 SNHLY, CDR2 FYNNEI. CDR3 nucleotide sequence: TGTGCCAGCAACTCGGGAGAGGCAACCGGGGAGCTGTTTTTT. Translated: CASNSGEATGELFF.